This passage covers 15 T cell receptor beta chains from one sample sequenced in a study of identical twins listed by TCRdb under 2016. Library preparation was by 5' RACE. TCRdb lists the instrument as Illumina HiSeq 2000. Through fastp at Q25 and MiXCR, TCRdb rebuilt clones from the public reads, retaining in-frame beta chains. Entries are consolidated by CDR3 protein sequence, retaining the most common genes and DNA. The sample contains some 900,000 distinct CDR3 sequences, 12% of them found a single time. Roughly 1.6% of the sample lies in the top ten. The sample was also linked to a second study, of yellow fever vaccine responses in identical twins.

The sample comprised PBMCs. These receptor sequences come from a woman in her late teens or twenties in good health.

The chain combines TRBV12-3 or TRBV12-4 with TRBJ1-1; a weak D match, TRBD1 (6 bases). The CDR3 spans 13 residues. The germline V and J ends were trimmed by 7 bases and 1 base, with 10 bases remaining between them. The CDR3, as DNA: TGTGCCAGCAATCCACAGGGGAACACTGAAGCTTTCTTT. It specifies CASNPQGNTEAFF.

There are many counts of this clonotype. V and J are TRBV10-3 and TRBJ2-7, with D perhaps matching TRBD1 (6 bases). Germline V gene lookup returns CDR1 ENHRY and CDR2 SYGVKD. V dropped 6 bases and J dropped 0 bases, with 9 bases sitting between them. The CDR3 consists of 13 residues. The CDR3 spells CAIRDSTSYEQYF. In nucleotides, the CDR3 is TGTGCCATCAGGGACAGTACCTCCTACGAGCAGTACTTC.

The sample holds many counts of this clonotype. A read error may account for a junction end that differs from germline. The chain joins TRBV5-1 to TRBJ2-3; 7 bases map to TRBD2. This CDR3 has 12 amino acids. The germline CDR1 and CDR2 sequences are SGHRS and YFSETQ. CDR3 amino acids: CASSGGTDTQYF. CDR3 sequence (DNA): TGTGCCAGCAGCGGGGGCACAGATACGCAGTATTTT.

The rearrangement uses TRBV29-1 and TRBJ2-5, with 12 bases that match TRBD2. The V segment lost 4 bases and the J segment 5 bases; nucleotides outside the gene matches: 5. CDR3 length equals 14 residues. The germline V gene has CDR1 SQVTM and CDR2 ANQGSEA. CDR3 loop: CSVAGTSGYETQYF. As DNA, the CDR3 is TGCAGCGTTGCAGGGACTAGCGGGTACGAGACCCAGTACTTC.

The gene calls are TRBV7-9 and TRBJ2-5, with unresolved D. The CDR3 has 15 residues. Germline V gene lookup returns CDR1 SEHNR and CDR2 FQNEAQ (reference sequence). Trimming removed 2 bases from V and 0 bases from J, with 10 bases in between. The CDR3 is CASSLIGEYQETQYF. CDR3 nucleotides: TGTGCCAGCAGCTTAATTGGAGAATACCAAGAGACCCAGTACTTC.

This clonotype was seen a few times. This rearrangement joins TRBV29-1 to TRBJ2-7, with a weak D call TRBD2 (5 bases). The CDR3 totals 12 residues. Germline assignment: CDR1 SQVTM and CDR2 ANQGSEA. The germline V and J ends were trimmed by 2 bases and 3 bases, with 8 bases remaining between them. The chain's CDR3 is CSVETGNYEQYV. CDR3 nucleotide sequence: TGCAGCGTTGAAACGGGGAACTACGAGCAGTACGTC.

This clonotype was found many times. The V gene is TRBV15, the J gene TRBJ2-5, with 7 bases aligning to TRBD2. This CDR3 region has 16 residues. The V gene end was trimmed by 0 bases and the J gene end by 5 bases; junction bases not matched to a gene: 9. In germline, CDR1 is LNHNV, CDR2 YYDKDF (reference sequence). In DNA form, the CDR3 reads TGTGCCACCAGCAGAGATCAGGCGGGAGAGGAGGAGACCCAGTACTTC. Amino acid sequence: CATSRDQAGEEETQYF.

The table lists this clonotype with many counts. The chain carries TRBV2 and TRBJ2-1; TRBD2 is a possible D gene (6 bases). The CDR3 is 13 residues long. Germline-derived CDR1 and CDR2 are SNHLY and FYNNEI. Trimming removed 7 bases from V and 10 bases from J, with 17 bases in between. In DNA form, the CDR3 reads TGTGCCAGCATTGGCGGGGCAGAACAAGAGCAGTTCTTC. Its translation is CASIGGAEQEQFF.

This clonotype was observed many times. This chain connects TRBV5-1 to TRBJ2-1; TRBD2 aligns across 7 bases. The CDR3 is made up of 14 amino acids. Germline values: CDR1 SGHRS, CDR2 YFSETQ. The V gene end was trimmed by 5 bases and the J gene end by 4 bases; junction bases not matched to a gene: 6. The CDR3: CASRRREGYNEQFF. In DNA, the CDR3 is TGCGCCAGCAGAAGAAGGGAGGGGTACAATGAGCAGTTCTTC.

This chain links TRBV28 with TRBJ2-6, with 9 bases that match TRBD1. Trimming cost V 5 bases and J 3 bases; bases outside gene matches: 14. This CDR3 comprises 19 residues. Germline loops: CDR1 MDHEN, CDR2 SYDVKM. The CDR3 DNA is TGTGCCAGCAGTGAGGCCGGTCCCGGGACAGGGTTTGGGGCCAACGTCCTGACTTTC. This sequence encodes CASSEAGPGTGFGANVLTF.

The chain employs TRBV20-1 and TRBJ2-3; 10 bases line up with TRBD2. After removal of 2 bases from V and 6 bases from J, the junction contained 5 bases not matched to a gene. CDR1 DFQATT and CDR2 SNEGSKA come from the germline V gene (reference sequence). This CDR3 spans 14 amino acids. CDR3 DNA sequence: TGCAGTGCTAGAAGCCTAGCGGGAGCCGATACGCAGTATTTT. It is translated as CSARSLAGADTQYF.

In this sample, this clonotype turned up a few times. The chain uses TRBV7-6 and TRBJ1-2; 7 bases match TRBD1. CDR1 is SGHVS, CDR2 FNYEAQ, per germline. The CDR3 has 13 residues. The ends lost 5 bases at V and 8 bases at J; junction bases unmatched: 8. CDR3 residues: CASSARQGWGYTF. Written as DNA, the CDR3 is TGTGCCAGCAGCGCGAGACAGGGTTGGGGCTACACCTTC. Based on the CDR3 plus reference TRBV7-6 and TRBJ1-2, the full variable domain is GAGVSQSPRYKVTKRGQDVALRCDPISGHVSLYWYRQALGQGPEFLTYFNYEAQQDKSGLPNDRFSAERPEGSISTLTIQRTEQRDSAMYRCASSARQGWGYTFGSGTRLTVV.

This sequence joins TRBV4-1 and TRBJ2-1; D gene ambiguous. The V gene lost 4 bases and the J gene lost 5 bases, with 18 bases spanning the gap. CDR1 is MGHRA and CDR2 is YSYEKL in the germline V gene. This CDR3 has 16 amino acids. The CDR3 DNA is TGCGCCAGCAGCCCCTACAAGGGTGGTGACCACAATGAGCAGTTCTTC. Translating it yields CASSPYKGGDHNEQFF.

There are a few counts of this clonotype. The chain uses TRBV3-1 and TRBJ2-1; 7 bases align to TRBD2. CDR1 and CDR2 (germline): LGHDT, YNNKEL (reference sequence). V dropped 1 base and J dropped 7; count of bases not matched to a gene: 7. The CDR3 extends over 15 amino acids. CDR3 residues: CASSQGSSGGNEQFF. CDR3 DNA: TGTGCCAGCAGCCAAGGGTCTAGCGGCGGTAATGAGCAGTTCTTC.

V is TRBV4-1 and J is TRBJ1-4; no clear D. V was trimmed by 5 bases and J by 6 bases, leaving 13 bases between them. This CDR3 spans 14 amino acids. Germline lookup yields CDR1 MGHRA and CDR2 YSYEKL. The CDR3 is CASSEISSDEKLFF. The CDR3 DNA follows: TGCGCCAGCAGCGAAATATCTTCAGATGAAAAACTGTTTTTT.